The clone carrying this T cell receptor beta chain was recorded many times. Noted time point: sample taken at primary tumor resection. J gave up 1 base and V 5 bases, and 2 bases lay outside the gene matches. Germline-derived CDR1 and CDR2 are SEHNR and FQNEAQ (reference sequence). This CDR3 is 16 amino acids long. The source of the sample is a study of spatial heterogeneity in lung cancer. Each TCR cDNA molecule carried a unique molecular identifier. TCRdb passed the 5' RACE reads through MiXCR, listing each CDR3 protein once. The sample holds tens of thousands of distinct CDR3 sequences, roughly 3% seen once.

V and J are TRBV7-9 and TRBJ2-1; TRBD2 agrees at 13 bases. This sequence was found in a female donor with early-stage non-small cell lung cancer. Sequencing used PBMCs, obtained at surgery. The CDR3 spells CASSRTSGSSYNEQFF. In DNA, the CDR3 is TGTGCCAGCAGCCGGACTAGCGGGAGTTCCTACAATGAGCAGTTCTTC.